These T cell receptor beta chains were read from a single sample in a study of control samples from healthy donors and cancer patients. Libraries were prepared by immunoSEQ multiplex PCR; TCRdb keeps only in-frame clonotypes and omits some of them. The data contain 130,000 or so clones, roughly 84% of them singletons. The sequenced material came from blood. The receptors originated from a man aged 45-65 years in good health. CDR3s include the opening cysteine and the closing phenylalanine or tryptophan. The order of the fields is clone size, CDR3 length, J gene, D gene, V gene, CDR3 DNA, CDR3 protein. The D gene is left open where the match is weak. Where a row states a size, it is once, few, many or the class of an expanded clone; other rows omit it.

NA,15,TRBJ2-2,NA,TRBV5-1,TGCGCCAGCAGCTCGCAGATAGAAAACACCGGGGAGCTGTTTTTT,CASSSQIENTGELFF
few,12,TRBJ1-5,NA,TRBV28,TGTGCCAGCAGTTTATTCAAGCAGCCCCAGCATTTT,CASSLFKQPQHF
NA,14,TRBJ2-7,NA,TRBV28,TGTGCCAGCAGTCAACGGTCTCTCTACGACGGGCAGTACTTC,CASSQRSLYDGQYF
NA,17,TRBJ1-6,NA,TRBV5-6,TGTGCCAGCAGCTTGGGGGTGGCCGGAGCAGGTAATTCACCCCTCCACTTT,CASSLGVAGAGNSPLHF
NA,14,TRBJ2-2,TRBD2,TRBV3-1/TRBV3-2,TGTGCCAGCAGCCGAGGGACTACGACCGGGGAGCTGTTTTTT,CASSRGTTTGELFF
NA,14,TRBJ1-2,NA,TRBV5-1,TGCGCCAGCAGCTTGACAAGTCAGGACTATGGCTACACCTTC,CASSLTSQDYGYTF
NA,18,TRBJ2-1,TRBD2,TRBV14,TGTGCCAGCAGCCAAGGACTAGCGGGGGTCAGCTCCTACAATGAGCAGTTCTTC,CASSQGLAGVSSYNEQFF
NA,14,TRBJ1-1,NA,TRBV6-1,TGTGCCAGCAGTGAGCGGCAGGGAGACACTGAAGCTTTCTTT,CASSERQGDTEAFF
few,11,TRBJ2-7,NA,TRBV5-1,TGCGCCAGCAGCAACAGCTACGAGCAGTACTTC,CASSNSYEQYF
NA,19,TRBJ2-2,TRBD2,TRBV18,TGTGCCAGCTCACCAACAGGTGCGATAGGACTAGCGGGGACCGGGGAGCTGTTTTTT,CASSPTGAIGLAGTGELFF
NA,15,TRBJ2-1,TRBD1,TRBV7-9,TGTGCCAGCAGCCAGGGGGTACCGTCCTACAATGAGCAGTTCTTC,CASSQGVPSYNEQFF
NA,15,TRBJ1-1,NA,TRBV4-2,TGTGCCAGCAGCCAGGAGGGACAATGGAACACTGAAGCTTTCTTT,CASSQEGQWNTEAFF
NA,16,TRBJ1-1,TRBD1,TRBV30,TGTGCCTGGAGTGAGAACGGACAGGGGGCGAACACTGAAGCTTTCTTT,CAWSENGQGANTEAFF
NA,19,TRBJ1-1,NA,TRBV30,TGTGCCTGGAGCCCCACCACAGGGTCTTTCCTTTACCATAACACTGAAGCTTTCTTT,CAWSPTTGSFLYHNTEAFF
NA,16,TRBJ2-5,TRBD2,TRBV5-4,TGTGCCAGCAGCCCCCGTAGCGGGGGTTACCAAGAGACCCAGTACTTC,CASSPRSGGYQETQYF
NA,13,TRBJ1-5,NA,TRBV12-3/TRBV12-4,TGTGCCAGCAGTTTGGGGGAGAATCAGCCCCAGCATTTT,CASSLGENQPQHF
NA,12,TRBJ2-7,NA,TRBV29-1,TGCAGCGTTGAGGGGCAGAACTACGAGCAGTACTTC,CSVEGQNYEQYF